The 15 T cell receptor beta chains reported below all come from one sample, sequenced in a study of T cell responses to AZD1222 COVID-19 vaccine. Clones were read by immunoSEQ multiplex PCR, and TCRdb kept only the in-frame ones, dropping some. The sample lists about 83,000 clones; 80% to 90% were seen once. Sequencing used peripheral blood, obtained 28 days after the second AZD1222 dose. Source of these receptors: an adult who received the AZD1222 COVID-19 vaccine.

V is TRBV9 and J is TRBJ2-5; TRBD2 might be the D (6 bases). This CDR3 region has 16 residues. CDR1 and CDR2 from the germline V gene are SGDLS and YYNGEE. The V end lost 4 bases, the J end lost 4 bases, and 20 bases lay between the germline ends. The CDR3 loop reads CASSPGVRERRETQYF. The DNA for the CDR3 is TGTGCCAGCAGCCCGGGGGTGAGGGAGCGCCGAGAGACCCAGTACTTC.

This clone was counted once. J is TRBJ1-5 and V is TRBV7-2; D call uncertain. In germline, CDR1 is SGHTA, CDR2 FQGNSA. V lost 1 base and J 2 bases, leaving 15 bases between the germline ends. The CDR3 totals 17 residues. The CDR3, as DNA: TGTGCCAGCAGCTTAGTTACCGGGCTTGGTGGCAATCAGCCCCAGCATTTT. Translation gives CASSLVTGLGGNQPQHF.

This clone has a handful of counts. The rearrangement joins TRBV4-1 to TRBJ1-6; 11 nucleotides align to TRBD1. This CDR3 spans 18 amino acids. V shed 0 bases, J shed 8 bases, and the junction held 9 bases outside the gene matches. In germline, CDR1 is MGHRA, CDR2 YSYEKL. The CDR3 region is CASSQDGDRGTWDSPLHF. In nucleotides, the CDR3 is TGCGCCAGCAGCCAAGATGGGGACAGGGGGACGTGGGATTCACCCCTCCACTTT.

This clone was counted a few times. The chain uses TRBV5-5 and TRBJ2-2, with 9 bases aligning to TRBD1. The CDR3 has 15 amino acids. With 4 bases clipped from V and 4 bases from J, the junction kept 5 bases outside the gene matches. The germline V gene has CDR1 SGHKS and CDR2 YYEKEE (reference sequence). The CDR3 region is CASSQGQGVTGELFF. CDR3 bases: TGTGCCAGCAGCCAGGGACAGGGCGTCACCGGGGAGCTGTTTTTT. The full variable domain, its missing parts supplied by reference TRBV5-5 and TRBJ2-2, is DAGVTQSPTHLIKTRGQQVTLRCSPISGHKSVSWYQQVLGQGPQFIFQYYEKEERGRGNFPDRFSARQFPNYSSELNVNALLLGDSALYLCASSQGQGVTGELFFGEGSRLTVL.

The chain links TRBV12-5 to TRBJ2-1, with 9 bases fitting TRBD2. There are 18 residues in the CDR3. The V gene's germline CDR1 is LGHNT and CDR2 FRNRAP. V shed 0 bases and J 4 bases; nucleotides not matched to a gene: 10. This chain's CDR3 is CASGLVLGGGVAYNEQFF. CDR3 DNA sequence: TGTGCTAGTGGTTTGGTACTTGGCGGGGGGGTAGCATACAATGAGCAGTTCTTC.

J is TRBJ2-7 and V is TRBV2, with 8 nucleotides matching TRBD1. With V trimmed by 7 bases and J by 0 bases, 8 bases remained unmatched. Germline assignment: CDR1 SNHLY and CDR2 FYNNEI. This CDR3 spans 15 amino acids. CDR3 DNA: TGTGCCAGCACCCGGGACAGGTCAAGCTCCTACGAGCAGTACTTC. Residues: CASTRDRSSSYEQYF. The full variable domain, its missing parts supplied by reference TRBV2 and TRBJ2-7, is EPEVTQTPSHQVTQMGQEVILRCVPISNHLYFYWYRQILGQKVEFLVSFYNNEISEKSEIFDDQFSVERPDGSNFTLKIRSTKLEDSAMYFCASTRDRSSSYEQYFGPGTRLTVT.

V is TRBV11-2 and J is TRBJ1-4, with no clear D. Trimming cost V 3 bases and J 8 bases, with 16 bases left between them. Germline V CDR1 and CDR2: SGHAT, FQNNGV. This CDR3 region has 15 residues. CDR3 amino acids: CASSFYPEQGEKLFF. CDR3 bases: TGTGCCAGCAGCTTTTACCCCGAGCAAGGGGAAAAACTGTTTTTT.

This chain's CDR3 is CASTPPGYYEQYF. In nucleotides, the CDR3 is TGTGCCAGCACCCCCCCCGGGTATTACGAGCAGTACTTC. The chain carries TRBV28 and TRBJ2-7; D not certain. The CDR3 length is 13 residues. Germline values: CDR1 MDHEN, CDR2 SYDVKM. V was trimmed by 7 bases and J by 4 bases, leaving 14 bases between them.

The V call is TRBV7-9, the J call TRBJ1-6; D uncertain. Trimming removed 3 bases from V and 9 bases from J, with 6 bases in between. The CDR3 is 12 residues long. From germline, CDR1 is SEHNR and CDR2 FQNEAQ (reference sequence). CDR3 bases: TGTGCCAGCAGCTTCGAGAGTTCACCCCTCCACTTT. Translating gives CASSFESSPLHF.

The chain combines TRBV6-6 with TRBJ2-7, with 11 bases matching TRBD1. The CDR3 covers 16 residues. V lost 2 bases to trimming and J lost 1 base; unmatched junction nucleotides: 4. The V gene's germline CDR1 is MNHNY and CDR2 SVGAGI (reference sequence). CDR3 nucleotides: TGTGCCAGCAGTTACGGATGGGACAGGGGGTCCTACGAGCAGTACTTC. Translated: CASSYGWDRGSYEQYF.

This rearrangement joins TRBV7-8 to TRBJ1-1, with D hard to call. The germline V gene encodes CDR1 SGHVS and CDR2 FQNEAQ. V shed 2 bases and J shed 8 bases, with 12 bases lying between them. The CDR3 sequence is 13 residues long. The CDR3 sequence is CASSLKQTLEAFF. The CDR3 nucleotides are TGTGCCAGCAGCTTAAAACAGACCTTGGAAGCTTTCTTT.

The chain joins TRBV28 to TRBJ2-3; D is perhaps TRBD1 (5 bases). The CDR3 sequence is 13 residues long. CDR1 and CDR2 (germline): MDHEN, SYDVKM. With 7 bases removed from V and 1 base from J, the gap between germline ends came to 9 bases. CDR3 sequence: CASKGHGTDTQYF. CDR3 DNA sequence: TGTGCCAGCAAGGGGCACGGCACAGATACGCAGTATTTT.

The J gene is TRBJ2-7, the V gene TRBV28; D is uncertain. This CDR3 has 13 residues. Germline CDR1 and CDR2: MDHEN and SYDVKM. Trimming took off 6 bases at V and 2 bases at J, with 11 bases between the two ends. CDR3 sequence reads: CASSPGEAYEQYF. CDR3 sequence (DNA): TGTGCCAGCAGCCCCGGCGAGGCCTACGAGCAGTACTTC.

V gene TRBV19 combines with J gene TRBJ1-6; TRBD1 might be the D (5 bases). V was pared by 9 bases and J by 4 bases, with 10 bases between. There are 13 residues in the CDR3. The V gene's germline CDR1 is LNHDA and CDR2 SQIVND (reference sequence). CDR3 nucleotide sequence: TGTGCCAGCCTCAGGGATTATAATTCACCCCTCCACTTT. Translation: CASLRDYNSPLHF.

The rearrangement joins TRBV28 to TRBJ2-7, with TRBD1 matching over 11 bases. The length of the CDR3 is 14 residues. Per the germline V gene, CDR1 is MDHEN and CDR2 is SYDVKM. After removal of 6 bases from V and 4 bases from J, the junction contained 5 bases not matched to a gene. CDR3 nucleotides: TGTGCCAGCAGCATGGACAGGGGGCAGTACGAGCAGTACTTC. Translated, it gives CASSMDRGQYEQYF.